The source of this TCR beta chain is a study of post-analysis software for immune sequencing data. Study information: Relapsing-remitting, secondary progressive and progressive-relapsing courses of multiple sclerosis were included.

cDNA libraries of TCR beta carried unique molecular identifiers. Input populations of roughly 0.95 to 10 million T cells gave rise to around 480,000 cDNA molecules. TCRdb passed the PCR reads through MiXCR, listing each CDR3 protein once. The sample contains under 200,000 distinct CDR3 sequences, 30% to 45% of which appear only once. Per germline, CDR1 SEHNR and CDR2 FQNEAQ (reference sequence). This CDR3 is built from 14 residues. Trimming took 8 bases from V and 4 from J, leaving 17 bases between them. Study-wide findings and caveats: Patients showed TRBV5-6, TRBV5-1 and TRBV20-1 among five TRBV segments more frequent than in controls. Compared with controls, patients showed significantly lower normalized Chao1 diversity.

To note about this clonotype: Its specificity is not known.

This receptor was obtained from a girl aged 10 to 17 with multiple sclerosis. The specimen comprised blood, sampled after autologous hematopoietic stem cell transplantation. The V call is TRBV7-9, the J call TRBJ1-2; D is uncertain. The CDR3 protein is CASPGPFDVYGYTF. The CDR3 DNA follows: TGTGCCAGCCCCGGGCCGTTCGACGTCTATGGCTACACCTTC.